These 26 T cell receptor beta chains were sequenced from one sample in a study of cytomegalovirus exposure and HLA in healthy donors. The PCR made use of 60 Vbeta and 13 Jbeta primers. The data were produced by immunoSEQ multiplex PCR, yet TCRdb's version contains in-frame clones alone and is incomplete. Altogether 90,000 or so clones are present, about 78% being singletons, with the ten largest covering under 4%. Sequenced: PBMCs. All receptors derive from a middle-aged woman in good health and CMV-seronegative.

The gene calls are TRBV18 and TRBJ1-1; D is possibly TRBD1 (6 bases). The CDR3 contains 16 residues. The germline V gene has CDR1 KGHSH and CDR2 LQKENI. The V gene lost 4 bases and the J gene lost 3 bases, with 18 bases spanning the gap. The CDR3 sequence is CASSRTDYKGYTEAFF. The CDR3 DNA is TGTGCCAGCTCACGGACAGACTACAAAGGGTACACTGAAGCTTTCTTT.

J is TRBJ2-2 and V is TRBV4-1, with D hard to call. Germline CDR1 MGHRA, CDR2 YSYEKL. The CDR3 consists of 18 residues. V was cut by 2 bases and J by 7 bases, with 23 bases left in between. The CDR3 bases are TGCGCCAGCAGCCAATCCGCCGCGACTCAACTAATCGGCGGGGAGCTGTTTTTT. Translation gives CASSQSAATQLIGGELFF.

Here the CDR3 DNA reads TGTGCCAGCAGTCTCCGCCTACTGAACTATGGCTACACCTTC. Translating gives CASSLRLLNYGYTF. This sequence joins TRBV28 and TRBJ1-2; D is ambiguous. Germline V gene sequence: CDR1 MDHEN, CDR2 SYDVKM. CDR3 size: 14 residues. V was shortened by 5 bases and J by 2 bases, with 12 bases between the two germline ends.

V gene TRBV2 combines with J gene TRBJ1-6; 10 bases are shared with TRBD1. This CDR3 comprises 18 residues. Germline lookup yields CDR1 SNHLY and CDR2 FYNNEI. Germline trimming cut 5 bases from V and 4 bases from J; bases unmatched to any gene: 11. The CDR3 DNA sequence: TGTGCCAGCAGTCCTCCGGGACAGGGGCTGGGATATAATTCACCCCTCCACTTT. Translated, it gives CASSPPGQGLGYNSPLHF.

The chain couples TRBV28 to TRBJ2-2; 10 nucleotides match TRBD2. The CDR3 extends over 13 amino acids. CDR1 and CDR2 (germline): MDHEN, SYDVKM. The DNA of the CDR3 is TGTTTAGCGGGAGGCCCCTTAGGGGGGGAGCTGTTTTTT. Translating gives CLAGGPLGGELFF.

The chain employs TRBV28 and TRBJ2-4; weak D call: TRBD1 (6 bases). This CDR3 region has 17 residues. V lost 10 bases and J 3 bases, leaving 25 bases between the germline ends. Germline-derived CDR1 and CDR2 are MDHEN and SYDVKM. Here the CDR3 reads CATAQGLASLVKNIQYF. The CDR3 DNA reads as TGTGCCACAGCCCAGGGGCTTGCATCCCTAGTCAAAAACATTCAGTACTTC.

This clone was seen only a few times. V and J are TRBV6-1 and TRBJ1-2, with a weak D call TRBD1 (5 bases). CDR3 length equals 15 residues. V shed 0 bases and J shed 7 bases, with 15 bases lying between them. Per the germline V gene, CDR1 is MNHNS and CDR2 is SASEGT. CDR3 coding DNA: TGTGCCAGCAGTGAAGCGATGGGGGGTGCTGGTGGCTACACCTTC. It is translated as CASSEAMGGAGGYTF.

The chain links TRBV19 to TRBJ2-2, with 7 bases matching TRBD2. The J segment lost 5 bases and the V segment lost 8 bases, leaving 8 bases of the junction unmatched. The length of the CDR3 is 14 residues. The germline gives CDR1 LNHDA, CDR2 SQIVND (reference sequence). CDR3 DNA sequence: TGTGCCAGTTGGGCGGGAGTTGTTACCGGGGAGCTGTTTTTT. This translates into CASWAGVVTGELFF.

V is TRBV19 and J is TRBJ1-2, with no clear D. Looked up from germline, CDR1 is LNHDA and CDR2 is SQIVND (reference sequence). V dropped 3 bases and J dropped 2 bases, with 13 bases sitting between them. The CDR3 totals 15 residues. The DNA for the CDR3 is TGTGCCAGTAGTATCGGGTTGGTTGCCAACTATGGCTACACCTTC. This sequence encodes CASSIGLVANYGYTF.

The rearrangement joins TRBV5-1 to TRBJ1-1; 7 nucleotides line up with TRBD1. V shed 4 bases, J shed 5 bases, and the junction held 8 bases outside the gene matches. There are 14 residues in the CDR3. The germline gives CDR1 SGHRS, CDR2 YFSETQ. CDR3 sequence: CASSDETGSTEAFF. As DNA, the CDR3 is TGCGCCAGCAGCGATGAGACAGGGAGTACTGAAGCTTTCTTT. The full variable domain, completed using reference TRBV5-1 and TRBJ1-1, is KAGVTQTPRYLIKTRGQQVTLSCSPISGHRSVSWYQQTPGQGLQFLFEYFSETQRNKGNFPGRFSGRQFSNSRSEMNVSTLELGDSALYLCASSDETGSTEAFFGQGTRLTVV.

The chain carries TRBV5-1 and TRBJ2-7; 13 bases match TRBD2. The CDR3 runs 16 residues. Germline V gives CDR1 SGHRS, CDR2 YFSETQ. V lost 1 base and J lost 7; bases outside the gene matches: 8. The CDR3 DNA is TGCGCCAGCAGCTTGAGGACTAGCGGGAGCCTTGGGGAGCAGTACTTC. It is translated as CASSLRTSGSLGEQYF.

This clone has at least ten counts. CDR3 bases: TGTGCCAGCAGTTTTCGACAGGGTTGGGAAAAACTGTTTTTT. Protein: CASSFRQGWEKLFF. This sequence joins TRBV6-5 and TRBJ1-4; TRBD1 matches 7 bases. With 4 bases clipped from V and 8 bases from J, the junction kept 7 bases outside the gene matches. Germline CDR1 is MNHEY and CDR2 is SVGAGI. The CDR3 has 14 residues.

This clone was found once. The chain is built from TRBV9 and TRBJ2-1; TRBD2 aligns across 8 bases. The CDR3 is 17 residues long. J gave up 8 bases and V 0 bases, and 13 bases lay outside the gene matches. The V gene's germline CDR1 is SGDLS and CDR2 YYNGEE. Written as DNA, the CDR3 is TGTGCCAGCAGCGTAGGTCCAAAGAGCGGGAGCGGTGATGAGCAGTTCTTC. Residues: CASSVGPKSGSGDEQFF.

V and J are TRBV11-1 and TRBJ2-3, with TRBD2 as a possible D gene (6 bases). This CDR3 spans 14 amino acids. Germline V CDR1 and CDR2: SGHAT, FQDESV (reference sequence). Trimming took off 3 bases at V and 3 bases at J, with 10 bases between the two ends. CDR3 in amino acids: CASSLGGATDTQYF. In nucleotides, the CDR3 is TGTGCCAGCAGCTTGGGCGGGGCGACAGATACGCAGTATTTT.

The CDR3 DNA reads as TGTGCCAGCAGCGAGGACATTGGCGACACCATATATTTT. This codes for CASSEDIGDTIYF. The chain is built from TRBV7-7 and TRBJ1-3, with D maybe TRBD1 (5 bases). The V gene's germline CDR1 is SSHAT and CDR2 FNYEAQ (reference sequence). The germline V and J ends were trimmed by 5 bases and 8 bases, with 13 bases remaining between them. This CDR3 has 13 residues.

The chain recombines TRBV5-4 with TRBJ2-3; 8 bases are a match to TRBD1. Germline CDR1 is SGHNT and CDR2 is YYREEE (reference sequence). The CDR3 spans 14 residues. V lost 3 bases to trimming and J lost 8 bases; unmatched junction nucleotides: 8. Here the CDR3 reads CASSSLRGLGTQYF. The CDR3 DNA follows: TGTGCCAGCAGCTCCCTCAGGGGGCTTGGTACGCAGTATTTT.

This clone was counted only a few times. This chain links TRBV19 with TRBJ2-7; 7 bases are a match to TRBD2. Germline trimming cut 5 bases from V and 4 bases from J; bases unmatched to any gene: 11. The CDR3 loop spans 15 amino acids. CDR1 is LNHDA, CDR2 SQIVND, per germline (reference sequence). CDR3 in amino acids: CASSPRRGTAYEQYF. The CDR3 coding sequence is TGTGCCAGTAGTCCCCGGCGGGGGACCGCATACGAGCAGTACTTC.

In this sample, this clone turned up a few times. The chain has TRBV2 and TRBJ1-5, with 9 positions matching TRBD1. Germline-derived CDR1 and CDR2 are SNHLY and FYNNEI. The CDR3 sequence is 14 residues long. V lost 6 bases and J lost 6; bases outside the gene matches: 6. CDR3 nucleotide sequence: TGTGCCAGCAGGGGGGACAGGGTCGGTCAGCCCCAGCATTTT. Its translation is CASRGDRVGQPQHF. The full variable domain, in which reference TRBV2 and TRBJ1-5 provide the parts outside the CDR3, is EPEVTQTPSHQVTQMGQEVILRCVPISNHLYFYWYRQILGQKVEFLVSFYNNEISEKSEIFDDQFSVERPDGSNFTLKIRSTKLEDSAMYFCASRGDRVGQPQHFGDGTRLSIL.

The rearrangement uses TRBV29-1 and TRBJ1-2; 10 bases map to TRBD1. J was trimmed by 4 bases and V by 6 bases; bases with no gene match: 2. The CDR3 covers 12 residues. The germline CDR1 and CDR2 sequences are SQVTM and ANQGSEA. The chain's CDR3 is CSVWTGGYGYTF. The CDR3 DNA reads TGCAGCGTCTGGACAGGGGGCTATGGCTACACCTTC.

This clone was detected a few times. The chain uses TRBV9 and TRBJ1-2, with a weak D call TRBD1 (5 bases). Germline loops: CDR1 SGDLS, CDR2 YYNGEE. V lost 3 bases to trimming and J lost 2 bases, with 17 bases between them. The CDR3 runs to 16 residues. The CDR3 protein is CASSASLVAGNYGYTF. CDR3 sequence (DNA): TGTGCCAGCAGCGCATCCCTCGTGGCAGGGAACTATGGCTACACCTTC.

The J gene is TRBJ1-2, the V gene TRBV4-1, with D perhaps matching TRBD1 (6 bases). The V end was cut by 3 bases, the J end by 2 bases, with 16 bases between. Germline lookup yields CDR1 MGHRA and CDR2 YSYEKL. The CDR3 extends over 16 amino acids. The CDR3 protein is CASSQQQGVRNYGYTF. For the CDR3, the DNA is TGCGCCAGCAGCCAGCAACAGGGAGTTAGGAACTATGGCTACACCTTC.

CDR3 loop: CASSKRAGTVNFPAYEQYF. CDR3 DNA: TGTGCCAGCAGCAAAAGGGCGGGGACCGTTAACTTTCCTGCCTACGAGCAGTACTTC. The chain uses TRBV28 and TRBJ2-7; possibly TRBD2 for D (6 bases). Germline V gene lookup returns CDR1 MDHEN and CDR2 SYDVKM. This CDR3 region has 19 residues. Trimming removed 6 bases at V and 2 bases at J, with 29 bases between.

The chain uses TRBV5-1 and TRBJ2-3, with TRBD1 identical over 8 bases. CDR3 size: 15 residues. V lost 4 bases and J lost 0; bases outside the gene matches: 4. Looked up from germline, CDR1 is SGHRS and CDR2 is YFSETQ. The CDR3 sequence: CASSGGDRSTDTQYF. CDR3 in DNA: TGCGCCAGCAGCGGCGGGGACAGGAGCACAGATACGCAGTATTTT.

This clone has only one observation. The CDR3 spells CASSYLGLAGAGSYEQYF. The CDR3 region has the DNA TGTGCCAGCAGCTACCTGGGACTAGCGGGAGCTGGGTCCTACGAGCAGTACTTC. The rearrangement uses TRBV21-1 and TRBJ2-7; TRBD2 is taken as the D call from the table, unchecked against the DNA. TRBV21-1 counts as a pseudogene. The CDR3 extends over 18 amino acids.

The chain links TRBV19 to TRBJ1-2; D may be TRBD1 (6 bases). Deletions cut 5 bases from V and 2 bases from J, with 12 bases between. This CDR3 is built from 14 residues. Germline values: CDR1 LNHDA, CDR2 SQIVND (reference sequence). The CDR3 protein is CASSDAGANYGYTF. Here the CDR3 DNA reads TGTGCCAGTAGTGACGCAGGGGCGAACTATGGCTACACCTTC.

A few counts support this clone. V gene TRBV7-9 combines with J gene TRBJ2-5; 10 bases map to TRBD1. CDR1 and CDR2 from the germline V gene are SEHNR and FQNEAQ (reference sequence). The CDR3 totals 16 residues. Trimming at V came to 1 base and at J to 5 bases, leaving 7 bases not matched to a gene. The CDR3 nucleotides read TGTGCCAGCAGCTTAGGGGACAGGGGCCTCCGGGAGACCCAGTACTTC. This codes for CASSLGDRGLRETQYF.